Sequencing of this TCR beta chain was carried out in a study of post-analysis software for immune sequencing data. Turning to the study itself: Both relapsing-remitting and secondary progressive multiple sclerosis featured among the disease courses, as did progressive-relapsing multiple sclerosis.

Comment on this clonotype: The antigen remains unidentified.

V was pared by 10 bases and J by 0 bases, with 12 bases between. The CDR3 runs 13 residues. Germline V CDR1 and CDR2: MNHEY, SMNVEV (reference sequence). General study findings and limits: When compared against controls, multiple sclerosis patients showed significantly lower normalized Chao1 diversity. F-measure co-clustering was strong for batch-matched samples. Patients showed TRBV5-6, TRBV5-1 and TRBV20-1 among four to six TRBV segments more frequent than in controls.

Incorporated into the TCR beta cDNA libraries were unique molecular identifiers, which served to reduce PCR and sequencing biases. With roughly 1 to 10 million T cells as the source, roughly 500,000 cDNA molecules resulted. TCRdb reanalysed the PCR reads using MiXCR and keeps one entry per CDR3 protein. The sample contains roughly 620,000 distinct CDR3 sequences, roughly 45% of which appear only once. Sequences were obtained from blood. The TCR sequence derives from a girl between 10 and 17 years old with multiple sclerosis. V gene TRBV27 combines with J gene TRBJ1-2; D is unclear. This chain's CDR3 is CATGQSTNYGYTF. CDR3 coding DNA: TGTGCCACCGGGCAATCTACTAACTATGGCTACACCTTC.